This T cell receptor (beta chain) is from a study of blood T cell repertoires in COVID-19. About the research overall: The cDNA or gDNA used as material had been derived from T cells, B-cell-depleted T cells, or PBMCs.

The CDR3 runs 13 residues. Trimming stripped 6 bases from V and 5 bases from J, with 13 bases between. Germline V gene lookup returns CDR1 SGHTA and CDR2 FQGTGA. Sequencing used immunoSEQ multiplex PCR; TCRdb keeps in-frame clones, though not all of them. The sample carries roughly 43,000 clones, 80% to 90% recorded once. The source material was peripheral blood. The TCR was taken from a man in his 70s with active COVID-19. V usage is TRBV7-3 and J usage is TRBJ2-5; perhaps TRBD1 as D (5 bases). As DNA, the CDR3 is TGTGCCAGCAGGGGCGCAGGGCGGGAGACCCAGTACTTC. As protein: CASRGAGRETQYF.